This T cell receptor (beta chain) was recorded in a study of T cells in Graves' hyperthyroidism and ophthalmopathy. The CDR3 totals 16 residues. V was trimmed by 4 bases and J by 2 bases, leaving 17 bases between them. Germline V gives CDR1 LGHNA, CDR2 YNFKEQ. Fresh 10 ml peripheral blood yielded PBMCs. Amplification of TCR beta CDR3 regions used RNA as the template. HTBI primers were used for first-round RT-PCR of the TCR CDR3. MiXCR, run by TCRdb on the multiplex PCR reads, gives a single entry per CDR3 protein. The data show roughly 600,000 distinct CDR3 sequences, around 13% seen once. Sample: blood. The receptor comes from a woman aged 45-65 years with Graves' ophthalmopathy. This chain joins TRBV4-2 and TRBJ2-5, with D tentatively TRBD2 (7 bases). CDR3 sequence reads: CASSRGEGGWQETQYF. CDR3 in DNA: TGTGCCAGCAGCCGAGGCGAGGGGGGGTGGCAAGAGACCCAGTACTTC.